The clone carrying this T cell receptor (beta chain) was seen only a few times. The antigen is unknown. The source of the sample is a study of post-analysis software for immune sequencing data. Overall study: The courses of disease that were included comprised relapsing-remitting, secondary progressive and progressive-relapsing multiple sclerosis.

The CDR3 is made up of 16 amino acids. CDR1 and CDR2 from the germline V gene are MNHNS and SASEGT. V was clipped by 6 bases and J by 2 bases, with 20 bases between them. Sequencing libraries made from TCR beta cDNA carried unique molecular identifiers. With about 0.9 to 11 million T cells as the source, a few hundred thousand cDNA molecules resulted. TCRdb recomputed calls from the PCR reads with MiXCR, one row per CDR3 protein. The sample records approximately 360,000 distinct CDR3 sequences, roughly 35% being singletons. Regarding the study as a whole: Samples from a shared batch, those prepared together, strongly co-clustered by F measure. Controls showed significantly higher normalized Chao1 diversity than did multiple sclerosis patients. Included in a set of a handful of TRBV segments more frequent in patients than controls were TRBV5-6, TRBV5-1 and TRBV20-1.

The material sequenced was blood. The chain couples TRBV6-1 to TRBJ2-7; weak D call: TRBD2 (6 bases). The sequence was collected from a girl aged 10-17 years with multiple sclerosis. DNA for the CDR3: TGTGCCAGCAGAAAACGACACGGGACTTCCCCCTACGAGCAGTACTTC. It codes for CASRKRHGTSPYEQYF.